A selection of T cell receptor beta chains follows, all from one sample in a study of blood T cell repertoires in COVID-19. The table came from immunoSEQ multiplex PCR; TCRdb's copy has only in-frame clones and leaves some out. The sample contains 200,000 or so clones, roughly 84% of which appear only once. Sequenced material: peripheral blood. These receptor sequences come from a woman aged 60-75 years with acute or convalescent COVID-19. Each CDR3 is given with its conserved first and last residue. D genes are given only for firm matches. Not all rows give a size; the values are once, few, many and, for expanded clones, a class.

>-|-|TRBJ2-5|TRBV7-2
CASSLESGTQYF
TGTGCCAGCAGCTTAGAGTCCGGGACCCAGTACTTC
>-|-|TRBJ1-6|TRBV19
CASSMLADSPLHF
TGTGCCAGTAGTATGTTAGCAGATTCACCCCTCCACTTT
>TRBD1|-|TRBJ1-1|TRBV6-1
CASSEGQGRKMNTEAFF
TGTGCCAGCAGTGAAGGACAGGGGCGTAAAATGAACACTGAAGCTTTCTTT
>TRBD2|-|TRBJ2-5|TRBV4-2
CASSQELRIAGGPQETQYF
TGTGCCAGCAGCCAAGAGCTTCGAATAGCGGGGGGACCTCAAGAGACCCAGTACTTC
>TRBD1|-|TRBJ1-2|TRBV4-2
CASSQEQGANFYGYTF
TGTGCCAGCAGCCAAGAACAGGGGGCCAATTTTTATGGCTACACCTTC
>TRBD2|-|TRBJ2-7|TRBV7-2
CASSFGGGVVEQYF
TGTGCCAGCAGCTTTGGCGGGGGGGTTGTCGAGCAGTACTTC
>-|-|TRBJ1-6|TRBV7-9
CASSLFMGLENIYNSPLHF
TGTGCCAGCAGCTTATTTATGGGGCTTGAAAACATTTATAATTCACCCCTCCACTTT
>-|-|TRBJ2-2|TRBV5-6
CASSLVGTGELFF
TGTGCCAGCAGCTTGGTCGGGACCGGGGAGCTGTTTTTT
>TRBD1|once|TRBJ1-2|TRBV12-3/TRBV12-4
CASSLGQGNGYTF
TGTGCCAGCAGTTTAGGACAGGGCAATGGCTACACCTTC
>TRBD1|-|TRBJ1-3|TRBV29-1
CSVLDRDSGNTIYF
TGCAGCGTACTGGACAGGGACTCTGGAAACACCATATATTTT
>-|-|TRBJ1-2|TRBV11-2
CASSPAAGGGYTF
TGTGCCAGCAGCCCCGCAGCGGGGGGTGGCTACACCTTC
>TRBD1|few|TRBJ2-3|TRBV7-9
CASSRGTGSGLTDTQYF
TGTGCCAGCAGCAGAGGGACAGGGAGCGGACTAACAGATACGCAGTATTTT
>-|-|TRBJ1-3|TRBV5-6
CASSLMFYSGNTIYF
TGTGCCAGCAGCTTGATGTTTTACTCTGGAAACACCATATATTTT
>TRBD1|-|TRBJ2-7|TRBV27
CASSLLDRVGYEQYF
TGTGCCAGCAGTTTATTGGACAGGGTAGGCTACGAGCAGTACTTC
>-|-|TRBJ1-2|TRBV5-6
CASSSTRRPDYGYTF
TGTGCCAGCAGCTCCACTCGGCGGCCTGACTATGGCTACACCTTC
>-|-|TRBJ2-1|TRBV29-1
CSVDRQNYNEQFF
TGCAGCGTCGACCGACAAAACTACAATGAGCAGTTCTTC
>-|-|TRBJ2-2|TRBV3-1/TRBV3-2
CASRRTANTGELFF
TGTGCCAGCAGACGAACTGCAAACACCGGGGAGCTGTTTTTT
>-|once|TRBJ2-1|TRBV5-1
CASSSPPDTEQFF
TGCGCCAGCAGCTCCCCACCGGACACCGAGCAGTTCTTC
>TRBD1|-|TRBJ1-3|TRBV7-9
CASGTAGGTIYF
TGTGCCAGCGGGACAGCCGGCGGGACCATATATTTT
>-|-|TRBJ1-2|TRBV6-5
CASSPHPDSDYGYTF
TGTGCCAGCAGTCCCCACCCCGACAGCGACTATGGCTACACCTTC
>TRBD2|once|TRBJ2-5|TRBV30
CAWSVGGAGQETQYF
TGTGCCTGGAGTGTGGGAGGGGCCGGACAAGAGACCCAGTACTTC
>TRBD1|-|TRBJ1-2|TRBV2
CASSQTGGTYGYTF
TGTGCCAGCAGTCAAACAGGGGGAACATATGGCTACACCTTC
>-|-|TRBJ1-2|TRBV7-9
CASSFEFSPYGYTF
TGTGCCAGCAGCTTCGAGTTTAGTCCCTATGGCTACACCTTC
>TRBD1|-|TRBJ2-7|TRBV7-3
CASSFYRQGYEQYF
TGTGCCAGCAGCTTTTACCGACAGGGCTACGAGCAGTACTTC
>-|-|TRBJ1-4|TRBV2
CASSSRGARGGEKLFF
TGTGCCAGCAGTTCGCGGGGGGCGCGAGGTGGCGAAAAACTGTTTTTT
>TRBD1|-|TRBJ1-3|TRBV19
CASSATGGISGNTIYF
TGTGCCAGTAGTGCGACAGGGGGGATTTCTGGAAACACCATATATTTT
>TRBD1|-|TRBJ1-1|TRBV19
CASSKLTGMNTEAFF
TGTGCCAGTAGTAAACTGACAGGGATGAACACTGAAGCTTTCTTT
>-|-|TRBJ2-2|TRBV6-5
CASFPSRLNTGELFF
TGTGCCAGCTTCCCTAGCCGACTGAACACCGGGGAGCTGTTTTTT
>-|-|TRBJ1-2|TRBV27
CASSPGRYGYTF
TGTGCCAGCAGTCCAGGGCGCTATGGCTACACCTTC
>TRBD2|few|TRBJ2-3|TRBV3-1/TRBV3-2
CASSQIAGGPDTQYF
TGTGCCAGCAGCCAAATAGCGGGGGGGCCAGATACGCAGTATTTT
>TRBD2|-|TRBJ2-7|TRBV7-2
CASSFASGGSYEQYF
TGTGCCAGCAGCTTTGCTAGCGGGGGAAGCTACGAGCAGTACTTC
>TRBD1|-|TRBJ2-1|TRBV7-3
CASSPEGAIYNEQFF
TGTGCCAGCAGCCCAGAGGGGGCGATTTACAATGAGCAGTTCTTC
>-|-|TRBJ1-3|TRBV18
CASSQDSSGNTIYF
TGTGCCAGCTCACAAGACAGTTCTGGAAACACCATATATTTT
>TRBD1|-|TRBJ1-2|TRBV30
CAWIGTGSGGYTF
TGTGCCTGGATAGGGACAGGGTCAGGTGGCTACACCTTC
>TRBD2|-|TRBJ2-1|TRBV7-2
CASSLSASGGPVNEQFF
TGTGCCAGCAGCTTATCTGCTAGCGGGGGGCCGGTCAATGAGCAGTTCTTC
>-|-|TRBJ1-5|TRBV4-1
CAGKRTSGNQPQHF
TGCGCCGGGAAACGGACATCCGGCAATCAGCCCCAGCATTTT
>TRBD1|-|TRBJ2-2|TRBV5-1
CASSWDWTGPNTGELFF
TGCGCCAGCAGCTGGGACTGGACAGGGCCGAACACCGGGGAGCTGTTTTTT
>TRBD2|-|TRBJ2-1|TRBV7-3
CASSRKGSGGLNEQFF
TGTGCCAGCAGCCGCAAAGGTAGCGGGGGCCTTAATGAGCAGTTCTTC
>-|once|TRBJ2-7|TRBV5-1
CASSWGPELREQYF
TGCGCCAGCAGCTGGGGGCCAGAACTACGGGAGCAGTACTTC
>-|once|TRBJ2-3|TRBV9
CASSRSGSTDTQYF
TGTGCCTCCTCCCGGAGCGGGAGCACAGATACGCAGTATTTT